This T cell receptor beta chain is drawn from a study of T cell responses to AZD1222 COVID-19 vaccine. Germline V gene lookup returns CDR1 LNHDA and CDR2 SQIVND (reference sequence). Trimming removed 5 bases from V and 8 bases from J, with 16 bases in between. This CDR3 spans 15 amino acids. Findings and limits, study-wide: Only a handful of AZD1222 recipients, several in all, had baseline seropositivity. There were mostly white British donors and more females than males, and clonal diversity was possibly underestimated. Vaccine-related CD4 TCRs covered spike, predominating at 160-218 and 743-854. Rises in breadth and depth of Spike-specific TCRs came after two AZD1222 doses.

About this clone itself: Its specificity is unknown.

Only in-frame clones appear in the TCRdb table, and some are missing; sequencing was by immunoSEQ multiplex PCR. The data show fewer than 150,000 clones, roughly 87% seen once. The sample consisted of peripheral blood, taken on day 0 of AZD1222 vaccination. The TCR sequence derives from an adult in good health. V is TRBV19 and J is TRBJ1-6, with D unresolved. This CDR3 is CASSPGRRSDSPLHF. The CDR3 coding sequence is TGTGCCAGTAGTCCCGGACGGCGTTCTGATTCACCCCTCCACTTT.